The 10 T cell receptor beta chains listed next were all sequenced from one sample in a study of cytomegalovirus exposure and HLA in healthy donors. Here immunoSEQ multiplex PCR was the method, and the copy in TCRdb shows in-frame clones only, minus some. The top ten hold roughly 3.8% of the sample, which has some 98,000 clones, approximately 88% seen once. Sequencing input: PBMCs. Receptors were obtained from a woman in her thirties in good health and CMV-seronegative.

The J gene is TRBJ1-3, the V gene TRBV15; maybe TRBD1 (5 bases). CDR1 LNHNV and CDR2 YYDKDF come from the germline V gene (reference sequence). The CDR3 has 15 amino acids. V was pared by 0 bases and J by 4 bases, with 10 bases between. The CDR3 is CATSRELNRGNTIYF. As DNA, the CDR3 is TGTGCCACCAGCAGAGAGCTGAACAGGGGAAACACCATATATTTT. Using reference TRBV15 and TRBJ1-3 for the parts outside the CDR3, the full variable domain is DAMVIQNPRYQVTQFGKPVTLSCSQTLNHNVMYWYQQKSSQAPKLLFHYYDKDFNNEADTPDNFQSRRPNTSFCFLDIRSPGLGDTAMYLCATSRELNRGNTIYFGEGSWLTVV.

The rearrangement joins TRBV5-1 to TRBJ2-1, with TRBD2 matching over 9 bases. After removal of 0 bases from V and 6 bases from J, the junction contained 10 bases not matched to a gene. The CDR3 loop spans 17 amino acids. Germline lookup yields CDR1 SGHRS and CDR2 YFSETQ. The CDR3 here is CASSLDSGGLLGNEQFF. As DNA, the CDR3 is TGCGCCAGCAGCTTGGATAGCGGGGGCCTATTAGGCAATGAGCAGTTCTTC. The full variable domain, with the rest looked up from reference TRBV5-1 and TRBJ2-1, is KAGVTQTPRYLIKTRGQQVTLSCSPISGHRSVSWYQQTPGQGLQFLFEYFSETQRNKGNFPGRFSGRQFSNSRSEMNVSTLELGDSALYLCASSLDSGGLLGNEQFFGPGTRLTVL.

The chain has TRBV11-2 and TRBJ1-2; D gene ambiguous. Trimming pared 0 bases from V and 0 bases from J, leaving 8 bases between. The CDR3 is 15 amino acids. CDR1 SGHAT and CDR2 FQNNGV come from the germline V gene. The CDR3 sequence: CASSLDGGTNYGYTF. The CDR3 DNA follows: TGTGCCAGCAGCTTAGATGGCGGTACTAACTATGGCTACACCTTC.

This clone showed up just a few times. The chain combines TRBV5-1 with TRBJ2-1, with TRBD1 matching 8 bases. Germline V gives CDR1 SGHRS, CDR2 YFSETQ. J lost 7 bases, V lost 4 bases, and 10 bases had no gene match. The CDR3 runs 15 residues. Written as DNA, the CDR3 is TGCGCCAGCAGCCGAGGAGGGACAGGAATGAATGAGCAGTTCTTC. This codes for CASSRGGTGMNEQFF.

The rearrangement joins TRBV27 to TRBJ1-6; 8 nucleotides line up with TRBD1. The CDR3 sequence is 16 residues long. Germline values: CDR1 MNHEY, CDR2 SMNVEV (reference sequence). With V trimmed by 4 bases and J by 6 bases, 8 bases remained unmatched. The CDR3 here is CASSSLQGARNSPLHF. In DNA form, the CDR3 reads TGTGCCAGCAGTTCTCTCCAGGGGGCGCGTAATTCACCCCTCCACTTT.

The chain has TRBV6-6 and TRBJ2-5; TRBD2 matches at 10 bases. The V gene end was trimmed by 6 bases and the J gene end by 5 bases; junction bases not matched to a gene: 9. The CDR3 covers 15 residues. Germline values: CDR1 MNHNY, CDR2 SVGAGI (reference sequence). The CDR3 spells CASRPSGSFGETQYF. As DNA, the CDR3 is TGTGCCAGCAGGCCTAGCGGGAGTTTTGGCGAGACCCAGTACTTC.

The chain links TRBV27 to TRBJ2-3, with D uncertain. CDR3 size: 13 residues. Germline values: CDR1 MNHEY, CDR2 SMNVEV (reference sequence). V dropped 3 bases and J dropped 2 bases, with 6 bases sitting between them. The CDR3 coding sequence is TGTGCCAGCAGTTTTGCAGACACAGATACGCAGTATTTT. Its protein product is CASSFADTDTQYF.

This chain connects TRBV5-4 to TRBJ1-6; 8 bases fit TRBD1. CDR3 length equals 15 residues. The V gene end was trimmed by 4 bases and the J gene end by 9 bases; junction bases not matched to a gene: 9. Looked up from germline, CDR1 is SGHNT and CDR2 is YYREEE (reference sequence). In DNA form, the CDR3 reads TGTGCCAGCAGCAGTCCAGGGGGCGAGGGTTCACCCCTCCACTTT. Residues: CASSSPGGEGSPLHF. The full variable domain, in which reference TRBV5-4 and TRBJ1-6 provide the parts outside the CDR3, is ETGVTQSPTHLIKTRGQQVTLRCSSQSGHNTVSWYQQALGQGPQFIFQYYREEENGRGNFPPRFSGLQFPNYSSELNVNALELDDSALYLCASSSPGGEGSPLHFGNGTRLTVT.

The chain joins TRBV28 to TRBJ2-5, with D uncertain. The CDR3 is 14 residues long. V was shortened by 5 bases and J by 4 bases, with 14 bases between the two germline ends. The germline gives CDR1 MDHEN, CDR2 SYDVKM. The CDR3 here is CASSTIGGRETQYF. CDR3 bases: TGTGCCAGCAGTACCATCGGCGGTAGAGAGACCCAGTACTTC.

The gene calls are TRBV20-1 and TRBJ1-4; D gene unclear. The germline V and J ends were trimmed by 6 bases and 4 bases, with 3 bases remaining between them. The V gene's germline CDR1 is DFQATT and CDR2 SNEGSKA (reference sequence). The CDR3 runs 10 residues. The CDR3 is CSALNEKLFF. The CDR3 DNA reads as TGCAGTGCCCTTAATGAAAAACTGTTTTTT.